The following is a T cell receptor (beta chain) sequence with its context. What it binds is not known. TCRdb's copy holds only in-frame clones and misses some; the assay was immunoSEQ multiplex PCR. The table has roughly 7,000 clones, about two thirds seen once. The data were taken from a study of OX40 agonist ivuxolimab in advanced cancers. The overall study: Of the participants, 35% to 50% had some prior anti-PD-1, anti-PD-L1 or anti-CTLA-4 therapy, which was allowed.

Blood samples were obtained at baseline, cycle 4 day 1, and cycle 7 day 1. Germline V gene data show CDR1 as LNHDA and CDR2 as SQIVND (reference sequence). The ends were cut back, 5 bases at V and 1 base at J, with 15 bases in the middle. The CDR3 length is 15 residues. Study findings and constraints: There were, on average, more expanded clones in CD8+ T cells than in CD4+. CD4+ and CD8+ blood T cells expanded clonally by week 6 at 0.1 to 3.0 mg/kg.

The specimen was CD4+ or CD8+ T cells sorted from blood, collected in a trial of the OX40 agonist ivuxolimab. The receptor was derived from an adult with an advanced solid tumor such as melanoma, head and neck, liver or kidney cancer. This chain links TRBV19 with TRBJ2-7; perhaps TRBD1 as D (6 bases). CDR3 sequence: CASSVNLDSSYEQYF. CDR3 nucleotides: TGTGCCAGTAGTGTCAACCTGGACAGTTCCTACGAGCAGTACTTC.